Shown below are 21 T cell receptor beta chains from a single sample sequenced in a study of OX40 agonist ivuxolimab in advanced cancers. Repertoires were generated with immunoSEQ multiplex PCR, while TCRdb's copy carries only in-frame clones and drops some. The data contain fewer than 75,000 clones, approximately 93% of them seen just once; the ten biggest clones take up approximately 2.2%. The starting material was CD4+ or CD8+ T cells sorted from blood, obtained in a trial of the OX40 agonist ivuxolimab. These receptors were collected from an adult with an advanced solid tumor such as melanoma, head and neck, liver or kidney cancer.

With respect to this clone: Distinct nucleotide sequences in the sample also encode this CDR3. The chain has TRBV7-2 and TRBJ1-1; no clear D. Trimming removed 2 bases at V and 3 bases at J, with 7 bases between. Germline lookup yields CDR1 SGHTA and CDR2 FQGNSA. The CDR3 runs 13 residues. CDR3 sequence reads: CASSLTGDTEAFF. The CDR3 nucleotides read TGTGCCAGCAGCTTAACCGGGGACACTGAAGCTTTCTTT.

This clone was found once. The rearrangement uses TRBV7-6 and TRBJ2-3; 7 bases are a match to TRBD2. Germline CDR1 SGHVS, CDR2 FNYEAQ. This CDR3 contains 15 residues. J gave up 2 bases and V 3 bases, and 5 bases lay outside the gene matches. This chain's CDR3 is CASSLSAGITDTQYF. For the CDR3, the DNA is TGTGCCAGCAGCTTGTCAGCGGGAATCACAGATACGCAGTATTTT.

The gene calls are TRBV7-3 and TRBJ2-2; 9 nucleotides match TRBD1. The V and J ends lost 3 bases and 5 bases, in that order; junction bases with no gene match: 13. In germline, CDR1 is SGHTA, CDR2 FQGTGA. The CDR3 spans 18 residues. Here the CDR3 reads CASSFQKGGQGLTGELFF. CDR3 in DNA: TGTGCCAGCAGCTTCCAAAAAGGTGGACAGGGGCTTACCGGGGAGCTGTTTTTT.

This clone came up once. The V gene is TRBV21-1, the J gene TRBJ1-1. TRBV21-1 is annotated as a pseudogene. The CDR3 totals 13 residues. The DNA for the CDR3 is TGTGCCAACCCCACGGGTGATCATCGTTCGGCTTTCTTT. Protein sequence: CANPTGDHRSAFF.

The gene calls are TRBV2 and TRBJ2-5; D is unclear. CDR1 and CDR2 (germline): SNHLY, FYNNEI. V was cut by 6 bases and J by 5 bases, with 13 bases left in between. The CDR3 spans 13 residues. The CDR3 region has the DNA TGTGCCAGCAGGTATACAGTTGGCGAGACCCAGTACTTC. Its protein is CASRYTVGETQYF. The full variable domain, completed using reference TRBV2 and TRBJ2-5, is EPEVTQTPSHQVTQMGQEVILRCVPISNHLYFYWYRQILGQKVEFLVSFYNNEISEKSEIFDDQFSVERPDGSNFTLKIRSTKLEDSAMYFCASRYTVGETQYFGPGTRLLVL.

The chain recombines TRBV28 with TRBJ2-1, with D tentatively TRBD2 (6 bases). CDR3 length equals 13 residues. Trimming cost V 3 bases and J 6 bases, with 9 bases left between them. The germline V gene encodes CDR1 MDHEN and CDR2 SYDVKM. The CDR3 nucleotides are TGTGCCAGCAGTTTTCTAGCGCCCAATGAGCAGTTCTTC. It yields the protein CASSFLAPNEQFF.

This chain connects TRBV5-4 to TRBJ1-4; D is undetermined. The V gene's germline CDR1 is SGHNT and CDR2 YYREEE (reference sequence). This CDR3 has 14 residues. Trimming removed 4 bases from V and 8 bases from J, with 15 bases in between. The CDR3 here is CASSPGSLPEKLFF. As DNA, the CDR3 is TGTGCCAGCAGCCCGGGGTCTCTGCCCGAAAAACTGTTTTTT.

This clone was detected only once. The chain recombines TRBV11-3 with TRBJ2-7, with a possible D match to TRBD2 (5 bases). V was clipped by 0 bases and J by 0 bases, with 9 bases between them. There are 15 residues in the CDR3. Germline V CDR1 and CDR2: SGHNT, YENEEA. The CDR3 reads CASSLDLGSSYEQYF. CDR3 sequence (DNA): TGTGCCAGCAGCTTAGATCTGGGGAGCTCCTACGAGCAGTACTTC.

V and J are TRBV4-3 and TRBJ2-3, with D possibly being TRBD2 (5 bases). Trimming pared 0 bases from V and 14 bases from J, leaving 15 bases between. CDR1 and CDR2 from the germline V gene are LGHNA and YSLEER. The CDR3 length is 13 residues. CDR3 sequence: CASSQEFGSPPYF. The CDR3 DNA is TGCGCCAGCAGCCAAGAGTTTGGGAGTCCCCCGTATTTT.

This sequence joins TRBV11-1 and TRBJ2-3; no firm D call. The CDR3 runs 15 residues. The germline CDR1 and CDR2 sequences are SGHAT and FQDESV (reference sequence). The germline V and J ends were trimmed by 1 base and 3 bases, with 11 bases remaining between them. The CDR3 region has the DNA TGTGCCAGCAGCTTAGGTCCGACGGCTACAGATACGCAGTATTTT. Protein: CASSLGPTATDTQYF.

The chain combines TRBV10-2 with TRBJ2-7; D ambiguous. The CDR3 covers 12 residues. Trimming took off 3 bases at V and 3 bases at J, with 6 bases between the two ends. Germline V gene data show CDR1 as WSHSY and CDR2 as SAAADI. The CDR3 spells CASSEDLYEQYF. CDR3 nucleotides: TGCGCCAGCAGTGAAGACCTCTACGAGCAGTACTTC.

The chain couples TRBV7-2 to TRBJ2-2; D may be TRBD1 (5 bases). The V gene's germline CDR1 is SGHTA and CDR2 FQGNSA. CDR3 size: 16 residues. V was pared by 5 bases and J by 3 bases, with 16 bases between. CDR3 nucleotide sequence: TGTGCCAGCAGCCGCCATCAGGGTGTTGACACCGGGGAGCTGTTTTTT. Translated: CASSRHQGVDTGELFF.

This clone was seen only a few times. Additional DNA sequences in this sample encode the identical CDR3. The V and J genes are TRBV18 and TRBJ2-7, with 8 bases that match TRBD1. The ends lost 4 bases at V and 5 bases at J; junction bases unmatched: 7. Germline V lookup: CDR1 KGHSH, CDR2 LQKENI. The CDR3 totals 14 residues. This CDR3 is CASSLGQGSDEQYF. As DNA, the CDR3 is TGTGCCAGCTCACTCGGACAGGGTTCGGACGAGCAGTACTTC.

The chain joins TRBV6-8 to TRBJ2-3; 13 nucleotides agree with TRBD2. The germline V gene has CDR1 MNHGY and CDR2 SAAAGT. V shed 10 bases, J shed 0 bases, and the junction held 10 bases outside the gene matches. This CDR3 has 17 residues. The CDR3 DNA follows: TGTGCCAATCCGGGGGGACTAGCGGGAACTAGCACAGATACGCAGTATTTT. Translated: CANPGGLAGTSTDTQYF.

This clone was seen a single time. This chain uses TRBV11-3 with TRBJ1-1, with 8 bases identical to TRBD1. Germline CDR1 is SGHNT and CDR2 is YENEEA. The V gene end was trimmed by 5 bases and the J gene end by 5 bases; junction bases not matched to a gene: 10. The CDR3 sequence is 15 residues long. CDR3 in amino acids: CASSPRTGNPTEAFF. In DNA, the CDR3 is TGTGCCAGCAGCCCGCGGACAGGGAACCCAACTGAAGCTTTCTTT. The full variable domain, rest sourced from reference TRBV11-3 and TRBJ1-1, is EAGVVQSPRYKIIEKKQPVAFWCNPISGHNTLYWYLQNLGQGPELLIRYENEEAVDDSQLPKDRFSAERLKGVDSTLKIQPAELGDSAVYLCASSPRTGNPTEAFFGQGTRLTVV.

The chain uses TRBV4-1 and TRBJ2-7; D unresolved. The V gene lost 1 base and the J gene lost 2 bases, with 15 bases spanning the gap. Germline V gives CDR1 MGHRA, CDR2 YSYEKL. CDR3 length equals 16 residues. The CDR3 bases are TGCGCCAGCAGCCAAGGTATTGGGTATAATGCCTACGAGCAGTACTTC. This gives the protein CASSQGIGYNAYEQYF.

J is TRBJ1-4 and V is TRBV6-5, with a weak D call TRBD1 (5 bases). The V end lost 0 bases, the J end lost 8 bases, and 13 bases lay between the germline ends. The CDR3 covers 15 residues. Germline V lookup: CDR1 MNHEY, CDR2 SVGAGI. Here the CDR3 reads CASSYSPGVGEKLFF. The CDR3 coding sequence is TGTGCCAGCAGTTACTCTCCGGGGGTCGGGGAAAAACTGTTTTTT.

This clone was picked up one time. The rearrangement links TRBV18 to TRBJ2-1; 14 nucleotides align to TRBD2. Losses at the gene ends were 2 bases for V and 6 bases for J; bases not matched to a gene: 6. Germline V gene data show CDR1 as KGHSH and CDR2 as LQKENI. The CDR3 contains 17 residues. CDR3 in amino acids: CASSPGTSGRMGNEQFF. As DNA, the CDR3 is TGTGCCAGCTCACCAGGGACTAGCGGGAGAATGGGCAATGAGCAGTTCTTC.

The chain couples TRBV28 to TRBJ2-3, with TRBD2 as a possible D gene (6 bases). Germline CDR1 and CDR2: MDHEN and SYDVKM. The CDR3 is made up of 17 amino acids. Between the trimmed V and J ends, which lost 5 bases and 0 bases, there was a span of 18 bases. The CDR3: CASSPYPSATSTDTQYF. DNA of the CDR3: TGTGCCAGCAGTCCCTACCCTAGCGCAACTAGCACAGATACGCAGTATTTT. The full variable domain, its missing parts supplied by reference TRBV28 and TRBJ2-3, is DVKVTQSSRYLVKRTGEKVFLECVQDMDHENMFWYRQDPGLGLRLIYFSYDVKMKEKGDIPEGYSVSREKKERFSLILESASTNQTSMYLCASSPYPSATSTDTQYFGPGTRLTVL.

Only one count was recorded for this clone. J is TRBJ1-2 and V is TRBV30, with 7 bases fitting TRBD1. The CDR3 contains 17 residues. J lost 4 bases, V lost 1 base, and 15 bases had no gene match. The germline V gene has CDR1 GTSNPN and CDR2 SVGIG (reference sequence). The DNA of the CDR3 is TGTGCCTGGAGTGGGAACACAGGGGCCCGAGGGGGCTATGGCTACACCTTC. It encodes CAWSGNTGARGGYGYTF.

The chain uses TRBV5-6 and TRBJ2-1; TRBD2 might be the D (6 bases). There are 16 residues in the CDR3. The V gene lost 0 bases and the J gene lost 4 bases, with 14 bases spanning the gap. The germline gives CDR1 SGHDT, CDR2 YYEEEE. CDR3 DNA: TGTGCCAGCAGCTTGGATTCCGGGAGCGGTTACAATGAGCAGTTCTTC. This sequence encodes CASSLDSGSGYNEQFF. The entire variable domain, with the rest obtained from reference TRBV5-6 and TRBJ2-1, is as follows: DAGVTQSPTHLIKTRGQQVTLRCSPKSGHDTVSWYQQALGQGPQFIFQYYEEEERQRGNFPDRFSGHQFPNYSSELNVNALLLGDSALYLCASSLDSGSGYNEQFFGPGTRLTVL.